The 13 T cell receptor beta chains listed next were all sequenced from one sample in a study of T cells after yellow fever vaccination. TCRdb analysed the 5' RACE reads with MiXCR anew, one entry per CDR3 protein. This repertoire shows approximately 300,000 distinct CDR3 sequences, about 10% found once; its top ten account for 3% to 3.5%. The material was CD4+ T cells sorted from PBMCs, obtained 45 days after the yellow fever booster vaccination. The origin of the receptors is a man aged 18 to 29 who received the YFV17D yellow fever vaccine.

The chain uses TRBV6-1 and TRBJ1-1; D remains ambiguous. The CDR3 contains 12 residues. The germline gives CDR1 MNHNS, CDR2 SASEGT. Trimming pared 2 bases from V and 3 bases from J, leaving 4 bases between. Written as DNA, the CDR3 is TGTGCCAGCAGTGAATGGGACACTGAAGCTTTCTTT. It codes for CASSEWDTEAFF.

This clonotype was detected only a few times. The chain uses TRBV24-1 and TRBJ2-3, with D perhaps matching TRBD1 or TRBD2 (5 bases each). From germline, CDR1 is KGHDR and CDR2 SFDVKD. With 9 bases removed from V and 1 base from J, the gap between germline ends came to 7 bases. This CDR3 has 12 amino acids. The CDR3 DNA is TGTGCCACCCAGGGAGGCACAGATACGCAGTATTTT. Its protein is CATQGGTDTQYF.

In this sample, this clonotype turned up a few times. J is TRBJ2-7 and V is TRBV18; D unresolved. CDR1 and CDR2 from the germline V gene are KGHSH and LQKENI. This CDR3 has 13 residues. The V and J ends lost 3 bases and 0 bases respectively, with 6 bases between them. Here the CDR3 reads CASSPQSSYEQYF. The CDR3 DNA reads TGTGCCAGCTCACCGCAGTCCTCCTACGAGCAGTACTTC.

CDR3 loop: CASTSGGDGTGELFF. Written as DNA, the CDR3 is TGTGCCAGCACAAGCGGGGGAGACGGGACCGGGGAGCTGTTTTTT. This chain links TRBV6-2 or TRBV6-3 with TRBJ2-2; TRBD2 agrees at 8 bases. Germline V gene data show CDR1 as MNHEY and CDR2 as SVGEGT. This CDR3 contains 15 residues. V was pared by 7 bases and J by 5 bases, with 9 bases of the junction left unmatched.

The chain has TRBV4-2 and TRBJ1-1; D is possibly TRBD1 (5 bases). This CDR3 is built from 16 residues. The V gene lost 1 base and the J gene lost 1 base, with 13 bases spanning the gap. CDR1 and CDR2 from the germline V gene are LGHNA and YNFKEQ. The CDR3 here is CASSQASRDGNTEAFF. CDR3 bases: TGTGCCAGCAGCCAAGCTTCGCGGGACGGGAACACTGAAGCTTTCTTT.

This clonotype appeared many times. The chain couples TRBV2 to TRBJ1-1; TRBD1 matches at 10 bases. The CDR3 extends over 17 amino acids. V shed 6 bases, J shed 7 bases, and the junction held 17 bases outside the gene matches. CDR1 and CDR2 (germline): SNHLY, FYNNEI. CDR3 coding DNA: TGTGCCAGCAGAACCCTGGCGGCGGGACAGGGGTGGATTGAAGCTTTCTTT. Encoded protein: CASRTLAAGQGWIEAFF.

CDR3 sequence (DNA): TGCAGTGCGGGGGATTGGAGGGCCAATGAAAAACTGTTTTTT. It codes for CSAGDWRANEKLFF. V gene TRBV20-1 combines with J gene TRBJ1-4, with TRBD1 as a possible D gene (5 bases). V lost 6 bases and J 5 bases, leaving 16 bases between the germline ends. CDR3 length equals 14 residues. Germline V gene data show CDR1 as DFQATT and CDR2 as SNEGSKA (reference sequence).

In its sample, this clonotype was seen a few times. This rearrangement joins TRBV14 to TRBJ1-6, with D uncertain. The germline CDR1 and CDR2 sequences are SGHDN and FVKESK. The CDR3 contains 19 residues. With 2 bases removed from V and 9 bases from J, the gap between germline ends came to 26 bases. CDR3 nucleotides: TGTGCCAGCAGCCAATCGGGTCCTCCTGCCATTGTTAAGACTTCACCCCTCCACTTT. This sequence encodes CASSQSGPPAIVKTSPLHF.

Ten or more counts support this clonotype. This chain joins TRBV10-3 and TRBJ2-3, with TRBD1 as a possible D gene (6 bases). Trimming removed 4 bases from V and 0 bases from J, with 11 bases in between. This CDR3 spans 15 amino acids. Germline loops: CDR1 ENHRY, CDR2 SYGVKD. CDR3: CAISGQDTSTDTQYF. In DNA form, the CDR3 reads TGTGCCATCAGTGGACAGGACACAAGCACAGATACGCAGTATTTT.

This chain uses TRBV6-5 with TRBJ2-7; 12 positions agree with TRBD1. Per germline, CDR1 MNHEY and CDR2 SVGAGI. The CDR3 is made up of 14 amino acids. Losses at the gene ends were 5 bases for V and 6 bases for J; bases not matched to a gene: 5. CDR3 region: CASSLRDRGPEQYV. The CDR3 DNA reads TGTGCCAGCAGTCTCAGGGACAGGGGGCCCGAGCAGTACGTC.

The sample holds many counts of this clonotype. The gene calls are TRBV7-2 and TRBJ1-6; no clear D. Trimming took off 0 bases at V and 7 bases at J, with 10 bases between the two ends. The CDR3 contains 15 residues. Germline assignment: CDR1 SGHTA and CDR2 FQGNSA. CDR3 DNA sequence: TGTGCCAGCAGCTTAGCCCCAGGCCCGAATTCACCCCTCCACTTT. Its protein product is CASSLAPGPNSPLHF.

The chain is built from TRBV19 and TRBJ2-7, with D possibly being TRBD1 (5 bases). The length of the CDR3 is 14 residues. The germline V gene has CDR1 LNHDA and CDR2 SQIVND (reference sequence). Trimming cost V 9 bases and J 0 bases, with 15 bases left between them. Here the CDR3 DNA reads TGTGCCAGCCGAAAACAGGTCAGCTCCTACGAGCAGTACTTC. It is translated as CASRKQVSSYEQYF.

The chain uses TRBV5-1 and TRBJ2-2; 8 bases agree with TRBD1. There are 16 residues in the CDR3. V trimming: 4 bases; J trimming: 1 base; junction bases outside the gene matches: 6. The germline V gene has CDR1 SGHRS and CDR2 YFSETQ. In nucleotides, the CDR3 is TGCGCCAGCAGCCTACCCGGGACAGGGAACACCGGGGAGCTGTTTTTT. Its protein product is CASSLPGTGNTGELFF. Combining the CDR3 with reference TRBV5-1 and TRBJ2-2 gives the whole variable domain KAGVTQTPRYLIKTRGQQVTLSCSPISGHRSVSWYQQTPGQGLQFLFEYFSETQRNKGNFPGRFSGRQFSNSRSEMNVSTLELGDSALYLCASSLPGTGNTGELFFGEGSRLTVL.